The 20 T cell receptor beta chains given below trace back to one sample, sequenced in a study of blood T cell repertoires in COVID-19. The table came from immunoSEQ multiplex PCR; TCRdb's copy has only in-frame clones and leaves some out. This table has about 78,000 clones, roughly nine tenths appearing once. The sample consisted of peripheral blood. The origin of the receptors is a woman aged 60-70 years with acute or convalescent COVID-19.

The genes are TRBV5-4 and TRBJ2-3; a possible D gene is TRBD2 (5 bases). With 7 bases removed from V and 4 bases from J, the gap between germline ends came to 19 bases. CDR1 is SGHNT and CDR2 is YYREEE in the germline V gene (reference sequence). The CDR3 spans 15 residues. The CDR3 here is CASQPFSDGADTQYF. The CDR3 DNA follows: TGTGCCAGCCAACCATTTAGCGACGGAGCAGATACGCAGTATTTT.

The chain uses TRBV5-6 and TRBJ1-6, with TRBD1 matching over 8 bases. Germline loops: CDR1 SGHDT, CDR2 YYEEEE. Losses at the gene ends were 5 bases for V and 8 bases for J; bases not matched to a gene: 9. The CDR3 sequence is 15 residues long. CDR3 nucleotides: TGTGCCAGCAGTTACCGGACAGGGAATGATTCACCCCTCCACTTT. As protein: CASSYRTGNDSPLHF.

The rearrangement uses TRBV7-9 and TRBJ2-1, with a weak D call TRBD1 (6 bases). Deletions cut 5 bases from V and 8 bases from J, with 13 bases between. The CDR3 loop spans 13 amino acids. The V gene's germline CDR1 is SEHNR and CDR2 FQNEAQ (reference sequence). The CDR3 is CASSPVDSYEQFF. CDR3 in DNA: TGTGCCAGCAGCCCCGTGGACAGTTATGAGCAGTTCTTC.

J is TRBJ2-1 and V is TRBV3-1 (or the pseudogene TRBV3-2); 14 positions match TRBD2. V lost 4 bases, J lost 8 bases, and 4 bases stayed unmatched. The V gene's germline CDR1 is LGHDT and CDR2 YNNKEL (reference sequence). CDR3 length equals 15 residues. The CDR3 DNA reads as TGTGCCAGCAGCCTGACTAGCGGGGGGGCTGATGAGCAGTTCTTC. Translated: CASSLTSGGADEQFF.

CDR3 bases: TGTGCTGTCATGGACACGAACACTGAAGCTTTCTTT. This sequence encodes CAVMDTNTEAFF. The chain employs TRBV10-3 and TRBJ1-1; a possible D gene is TRBD1 (5 bases). CDR3 size: 12 residues. Germline lookup yields CDR1 ENHRY and CDR2 SYGVKD.

V usage is TRBV2 and J usage is TRBJ2-5; 11 bases are shared with TRBD2. The germline gives CDR1 SNHLY, CDR2 FYNNEI. The CDR3 length is 13 residues. The V segment lost 9 bases and the J segment 7 bases; nucleotides outside the gene matches: 7. In nucleotides, the CDR3 is TGTGCCAGAGAGACTAGCGGGGCTGGGACCCAGTACTTC. Amino acids: CARETSGAGTQYF.

The J gene is TRBJ2-2, the V gene TRBV6-5, with no clear D. The V end lost 6 bases, the J end lost 8 bases, and 13 bases lay between the germline ends. Per the germline V gene, CDR1 is MNHEY and CDR2 is SVGAGI. This CDR3 is built from 13 residues. Here the CDR3 DNA reads TGTGCCAGCAGGCCCCCCGTTACAGGGGAGCTGTTTTTT. Residues: CASRPPVTGELFF.

The chain carries TRBV12-3 or TRBV12-4 and TRBJ2-7, with D maybe TRBD1 (5 bases). Deletions cut 6 bases from V and 3 bases from J, with 12 bases between. The CDR3 loop spans 13 amino acids. DNA for the CDR3: TGTGCCAGCAGCAAACAGGCGAACTACGAGCAGTACTTC. The encoded protein is CASSKQANYEQYF.

The V gene is TRBV5-4, the J gene TRBJ1-2; D uncertain. The germline CDR1 and CDR2 sequences are SGHNT and YYREEE (reference sequence). The CDR3 is 13 amino acids. V gave up 1 base and J gave up 4 bases, with 8 bases separating them. The CDR3 here is CASSLPNIYGYTF. The CDR3 bases are TGTGCCAGCAGCTTGCCTAATATCTATGGCTACACCTTC.

The rearrangement joins TRBV4-3 to TRBJ2-1; 11 positions match TRBD2. The V gene's germline CDR1 is LGHNA and CDR2 YSLEER. CDR3 length equals 16 residues. With 2 bases clipped from V and 8 bases from J, the junction kept 8 bases outside the gene matches. The CDR3 DNA follows: TGCGCCAGCAGCCAACTACTAGCGGGAGCTGCCGATGAGCAGTTCTTC. Protein product: CASSQLLAGAADEQFF.

This sequence joins TRBV9 and TRBJ2-1, with unresolved D. V lost 4 bases and J 3 bases, leaving 5 bases between the germline ends. CDR3 length equals 12 residues. In germline, CDR1 is SGDLS, CDR2 YYNGEE. DNA for the CDR3: TGTGCCAGCAGCCCGGGCTACAATGAGCAGTTCTTC. Amino acid sequence: CASSPGYNEQFF.

The chain recombines TRBV28 with TRBJ1-5; the D is unclear. Per the germline V gene, CDR1 is MDHEN and CDR2 is SYDVKM. The CDR3 consists of 12 residues. V lost 5 bases to trimming and J lost 6 bases, with 8 bases between them. The DNA for the CDR3 is TGTGCCAGCAGTCAAGTGGCTCAGCCCCAGCATTTT. As protein: CASSQVAQPQHF.

The rearrangement uses TRBV7-9 and TRBJ1-1; D is perhaps TRBD1 (5 bases). The CDR3 loop spans 11 amino acids. Germline V gene data show CDR1 as SEHNR and CDR2 as FQNEAQ (reference sequence). V lost 6 bases and J lost 6, with 8 bases in between. The CDR3 DNA is TGTGCCAGCAGTGGGGCCCCTGAAGCTTTCTTT. This translates into CASSGAPEAFF.

The chain employs TRBV6-6 and TRBJ2-1; 8 positions match TRBD1. CDR3 length: 13 amino acids. V was clipped by 2 bases and J by 6 bases; unmatched bases: 0. Germline-derived CDR1 and CDR2 are MNHNY and SVGAGI (reference sequence). This CDR3 reads CASSYGQGNEQFF. The CDR3 bases are TGTGCCAGCAGTTACGGACAGGGCAATGAGCAGTTCTTC.

V gene TRBV29-1 combines with J gene TRBJ2-1; TRBD1 aligns across 10 bases. In germline, CDR1 is SQVTM, CDR2 ANQGSEA. Losses at the gene ends were 6 bases for V and 0 bases for J; bases not matched to a gene: 17. The CDR3 has 19 residues. This CDR3 reads CSVDCPFGQGGCSYNEQFF. CDR3 DNA sequence: TGCAGCGTCGATTGCCCCTTCGGACAGGGGGGTTGCTCCTACAATGAGCAGTTCTTC.

The V call is TRBV6-5, the J call TRBJ2-7; weak D call: TRBD2 (5 bases). The CDR3 spans 15 residues. V was trimmed by 0 bases and J by 2 bases, leaving 11 bases between them. Germline values: CDR1 MNHEY, CDR2 SVGAGI. CDR3 loop: CASSYSATSTYEQYF. DNA for the CDR3: TGTGCCAGCAGTTACTCGGCAACTAGTACCTACGAGCAGTACTTC.

The chain joins TRBV3-1 (or the pseudogene TRBV3-2) to TRBJ2-5, with 8 bases fitting TRBD1. Trimming at V came to 4 bases and at J to 4 bases, leaving 8 bases not matched to a gene. This CDR3 has 15 residues. Germline assignment: CDR1 LGHDT and CDR2 YNNKEL (reference sequence). The CDR3 loop reads CASSLQQGDGETQYF. As DNA, the CDR3 is TGTGCCAGCAGCCTCCAACAGGGGGATGGAGAGACCCAGTACTTC.

J is TRBJ2-1 and V is TRBV30; TRBD2 aligns across 14 bases. With 2 bases clipped from V and 6 bases from J, the junction kept 15 bases outside the gene matches. Germline CDR1 and CDR2: GTSNPN and SVGIG (reference sequence). The CDR3 runs 19 residues. The CDR3 DNA is TGTGCCTGGAGTTCCACCCCGACTAGCGGGAGGGCCCGGAGCAATGAGCAGTTCTTC. Amino acids: CAWSSTPTSGRARSNEQFF.

The V and J genes are TRBV3-1 (or the pseudogene TRBV3-2) and TRBJ2-2, with D tentatively TRBD2 (6 bases). Germline CDR1 is LGHDT and CDR2 is YNNKEL (reference sequence). The CDR3 is made up of 15 amino acids. Between the trimmed V and J ends, which lost 0 bases and 6 bases, there was a span of 11 bases. The CDR3 here is CASSQDSTGAGELFF. The CDR3 nucleotides are TGTGCCAGCAGCCAAGATTCTACGGGGGCCGGGGAGCTGTTTTTT.

This chain connects TRBV9 to TRBJ2-3; weak D call: TRBD2 (6 bases). This CDR3 has 16 residues. Germline-derived CDR1 and CDR2 are SGDLS and YYNGEE. Trimming shortened V by 4 bases and J by 1 base, and 16 bases separated the two germline ends. The CDR3 sequence: CASSSLAASGTDTQYF. The CDR3 DNA is TGTGCCAGCAGCTCCCTCGCGGCTAGCGGCACAGATACGCAGTATTTT.